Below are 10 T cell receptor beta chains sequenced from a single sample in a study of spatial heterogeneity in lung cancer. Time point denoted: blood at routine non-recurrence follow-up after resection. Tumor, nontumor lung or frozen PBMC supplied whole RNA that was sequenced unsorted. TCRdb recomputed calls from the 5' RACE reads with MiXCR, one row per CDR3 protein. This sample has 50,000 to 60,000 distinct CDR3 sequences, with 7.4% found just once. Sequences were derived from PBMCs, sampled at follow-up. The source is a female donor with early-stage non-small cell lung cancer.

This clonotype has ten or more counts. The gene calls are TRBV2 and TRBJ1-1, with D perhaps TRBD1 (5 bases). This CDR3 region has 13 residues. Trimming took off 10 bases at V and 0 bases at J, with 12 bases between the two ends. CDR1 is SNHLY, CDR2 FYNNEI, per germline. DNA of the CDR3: TGTGCCACCGGGACTCTTATGAACACTGAAGCTTTCTTT. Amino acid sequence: CATGTLMNTEAFF.

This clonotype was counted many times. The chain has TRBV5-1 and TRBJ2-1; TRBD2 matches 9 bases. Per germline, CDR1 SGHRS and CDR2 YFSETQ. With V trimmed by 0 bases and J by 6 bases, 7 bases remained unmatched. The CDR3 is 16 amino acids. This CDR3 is CASSLVARGGPNEQFF. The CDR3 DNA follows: TGCGCCAGCAGCTTGGTTGCGCGGGGGGGCCCCAATGAGCAGTTCTTC.

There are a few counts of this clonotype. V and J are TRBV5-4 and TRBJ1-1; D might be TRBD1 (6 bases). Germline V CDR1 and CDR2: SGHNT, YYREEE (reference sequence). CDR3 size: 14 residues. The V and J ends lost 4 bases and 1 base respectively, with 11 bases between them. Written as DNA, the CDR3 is TGTGCCAGCAGCCTGGGACAACAGAACACTGAAGCTTTCTTT. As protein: CASSLGQQNTEAFF.

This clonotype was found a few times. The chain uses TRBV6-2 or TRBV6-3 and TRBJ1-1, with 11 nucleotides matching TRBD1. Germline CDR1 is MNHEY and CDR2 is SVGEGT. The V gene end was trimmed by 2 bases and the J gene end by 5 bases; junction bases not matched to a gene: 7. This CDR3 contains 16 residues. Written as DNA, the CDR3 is TGTGCCAGCAGTTACGTTGGGACAGGGGGTCGGACTGAAGCTTTCTTT. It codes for CASSYVGTGGRTEAFF.

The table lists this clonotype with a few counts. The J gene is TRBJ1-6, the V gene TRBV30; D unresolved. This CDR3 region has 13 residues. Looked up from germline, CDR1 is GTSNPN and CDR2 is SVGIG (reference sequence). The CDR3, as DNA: TGTGCGTGGCAACTCACACTAGATTCACCCCTCCACTTT. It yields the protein CAWQLTLDSPLHF.

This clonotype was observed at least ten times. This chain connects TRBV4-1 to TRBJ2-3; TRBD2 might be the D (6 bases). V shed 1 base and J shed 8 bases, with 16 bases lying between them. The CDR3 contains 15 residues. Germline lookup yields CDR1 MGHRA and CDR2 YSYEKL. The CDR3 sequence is CASSQGLVSLGTQYF. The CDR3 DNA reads TGCGCCAGCAGCCAAGGACTAGTTAGCCTAGGTACGCAGTATTTT.

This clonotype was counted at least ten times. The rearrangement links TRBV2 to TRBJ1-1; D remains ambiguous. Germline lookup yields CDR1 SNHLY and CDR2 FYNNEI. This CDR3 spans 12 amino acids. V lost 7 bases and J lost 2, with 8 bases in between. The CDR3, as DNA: TGTGCCAGCACCGCAGAAAACACTGAAGCTTTCTTT. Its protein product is CASTAENTEAFF. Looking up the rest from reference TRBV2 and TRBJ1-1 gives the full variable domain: EPEVTQTPSHQVTQMGQEVILRCVPISNHLYFYWYRQILGQKVEFLVSFYNNEISEKSEIFDDQFSVERPDGSNFTLKIRSTKLEDSAMYFCASTAENTEAFFGQGTRLTVV.

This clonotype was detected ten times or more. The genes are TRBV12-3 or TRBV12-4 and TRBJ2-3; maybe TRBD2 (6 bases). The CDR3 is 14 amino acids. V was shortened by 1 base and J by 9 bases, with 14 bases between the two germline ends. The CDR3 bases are TGTGCCAGCAGTTTAGGGGGGGACCCGGGAACGCAGTATTTT. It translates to CASSLGGDPGTQYF.

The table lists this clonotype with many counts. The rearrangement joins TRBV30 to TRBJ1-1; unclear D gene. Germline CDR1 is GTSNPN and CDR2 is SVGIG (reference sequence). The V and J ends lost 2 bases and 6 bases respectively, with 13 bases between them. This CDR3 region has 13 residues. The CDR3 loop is CAWSNLPGAEAFF. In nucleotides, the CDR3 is TGTGCCTGGAGTAACCTGCCCGGCGCTGAAGCTTTCTTT.

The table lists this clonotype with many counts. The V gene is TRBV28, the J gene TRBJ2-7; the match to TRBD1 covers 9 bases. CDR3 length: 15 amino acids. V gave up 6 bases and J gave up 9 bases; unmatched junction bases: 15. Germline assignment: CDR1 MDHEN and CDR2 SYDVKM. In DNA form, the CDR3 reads TGTGCCAGCAGCCCCGGGACAGGGACTTTTCGCCGGCAGTACTTC. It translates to CASSPGTGTFRRQYF.